The sequence of this T cell receptor beta chain was determined in a study of CD8+CD57+ T cells in acquired aplastic anemia. General study findings and limits: Simpson's diversity of CD8+ cells was not significantly different in patients compared with controls.

After removal of 6 bases from V and 7 bases from J, the junction contained 8 bases not matched to a gene. In germline, CDR1 is DFQATT, CDR2 SNEGSKA (reference sequence). There are 13 residues in the CDR3. Both TCR beta VDJ combination and CDR3 sequence profiling were carried out. Genomic DNA was the template for this profiling. TCRdb redid the calling of the reads with MiXCR, one entry per CDR3 protein. The table records about 180,000 distinct CDR3 sequences, roughly 48% of them present only once. This clonotype came up once. Its antigen is unidentified. For sequencing, patients were chosen who had shown expansion of CD8+CD57+ cells by flow cytometry. Patients were treatment-naive when blood was sampled.

The sequenced sample consisted of sorted CD4+, CD8+, or CD8+CD57+ T cells (not recorded which) from PBMCs. The chain has TRBV20-1 and TRBJ2-7; 11 bases line up with TRBD2. The receptor was isolated from a human donor with aplastic anemia. CDR3 bases: TGCAGTGCGATACTAGCGGGAGTAGGTGAGCAGTACTTC. Its translation: CSAILAGVGEQYF.